The entry below describes one T cell receptor beta chain. The CDR3 contains 13 residues. The germline CDR1 and CDR2 sequences are LNHDA and SQIVND (reference sequence). V was clipped by 5 bases and J by 6 bases, with 14 bases between them. The sample originates from a study of T cells in tuberculosis. The repertoire was sequenced with immunoSEQ multiplex PCR; TCRdb's copy has only in-frame clones and lacks some. This sample yields about 35,000 clones, of which under 95% are seen a single time; approximately 7.6% belongs to the top ten. This TCR was sampled from a donor aged 10-29 years with latent tuberculosis or without tuberculosis infection. Some clones in this sample may be carry-over from other donors' samples. This chain connects TRBV19 to TRBJ2-7; tentative D call: TRBD2 (5 bases). Sequenced input: PBMCs. The CDR3 nucleotides read TGTGCCAGTAGTCCTCGGTCTGCGGGCGAGCAGTACTTC. Its translation is CASSPRSAGEQYF.